This T cell receptor beta chain was obtained from a study of PD-1 blockade in classical Hodgkin lymphoma. This clone was counted a few times. Its antigen is still unknown. Assay: immunoSEQ multiplex PCR; the TCRdb copy retains only in-frame clones and omits some. Here the sample spans around 99,000 clones, roughly 79% being singletons. From germline, CDR1 is MDHEN and CDR2 SYDVKM. The CDR3 length is 14 residues. V was cut by 3 bases and J by 2 bases, with 11 bases left in between. The patients all showed relapse after autologous stem cell transplantation, while their brentuximab vedotin exposure varied. Regarding the study as a whole: CD4+ TCR diversity climbed significantly by C4D1, unlike CD8+ TCR diversity. Newly diagnosed patients reportedly had lower baseline TCR diversity than healthy donors.

This clonotype was obtained from a human donor with classical Hodgkin lymphoma. This specimen consisted of peripheral blood mononuclear cells (PBMCs), obtained before the second cycle of nivolumab. V is TRBV28 and J is TRBJ2-7; maybe TRBD1 (6 bases). The CDR3 coding sequence is TGTGCCAGCAGTTTTACGGGACATCCCTACGAGCAGTACTTC. This gives the protein CASSFTGHPYEQYF.